A single sample is the source of the 17 T cell receptor beta chains below, sequenced in a study of metastatic and nonmetastatic thyroid tumors. Nobody among the patients had been given any treatment before thyroid surgery. Using MiXCR, TCRdb reanalyzed the PCR reads. The sample consists of 15,000 to 20,000 clones, under 45% of them appearing once. The sequenced sample consisted of tumor tissue. These receptors all stem from a female donor with papillary thyroid cancer or a benign thyroid nodule (not recorded which). Some clones in this sample may be carry-over from other donors' samples.

The V gene is TRBV6-4, the J gene TRBJ2-6; no reliable D call. Deletions cut 4 bases from V and 0 bases from J, with 7 bases between. This CDR3 is 15 amino acids long. CDR1 MRHNA and CDR2 SNTAGT come from the germline V gene. This CDR3 reads CASSGYLSGANVLTF. CDR3 bases: TGTGCCAGCAGTGGATACCTCTCTGGGGCCAACGTCCTGACTTTC.

V and J are TRBV6-5 and TRBJ2-7, with D possibly matching TRBD1 (6 bases). This CDR3 contains 14 residues. Trimming cost V 3 bases and J 6 bases, with 15 bases left between them. Germline V gives CDR1 MNHEY, CDR2 SVGAGI. This CDR3 reads CASSYSGTSGEQYF. The CDR3, as DNA: TGTGCCAGCAGTTATTCCGGGACATCAGGCGAGCAGTACTTC.

There are a few counts of this clone. The chain uses TRBV27 and TRBJ1-5, with D unclear. Trimming left V 0 bases short and J 9 bases short, with 12 bases between. CDR1 MNHEY and CDR2 SMNVEV come from the germline V gene (reference sequence). The CDR3 runs 14 residues. The CDR3 loop reads CASSLSSWSRPQHF. CDR3 coding DNA: TGTGCCAGCAGTTTATCGTCTTGGTCGCGGCCCCAGCATTTT.

A few counts support this clone. This rearrangement joins TRBV12-3 or TRBV12-4 to TRBJ1-1, with D possibly being TRBD1 (5 bases). This CDR3 has 12 amino acids. The V end lost 6 bases, the J end lost 5 bases, and 10 bases lay between the germline ends. The CDR3 DNA is TGTGCCAGCAGCTCTGGGGGAACTGAAGCTTTCTTT. Residues: CASSSGGTEAFF.

The chain's CDR3 is CASRSGGGYGYTF. CDR3 coding DNA: TGTGCCAGCAGGTCAGGGGGCGGCTATGGCTACACCTTC. The chain is built from TRBV6-1 and TRBJ1-2, with 8 bases matching TRBD1. Germline V gene data show CDR1 as MNHNS and CDR2 as SASEGT. CDR3 length: 13 amino acids. The junction had 4 bases not matched to a gene; V was cut back by 6 bases and J by 4 bases.

This clone is a singleton in its sample. Relative to the germline gene, one junction end is altered; a read error may explain this. This chain connects TRBV20-1 to TRBJ2-2, with TRBD2 matching over 10 bases. Germline CDR1 is DFQATT and CDR2 is SNEGSKA (reference sequence). The CDR3 sequence is 15 residues long. CDR3: CSARDGLADTWELFF. CDR3 DNA sequence: TGCAGTGCTAGAGATGGACTAGCGGACACCTGGGAGCTGTTTTTT.

This clone was found a few times. V is TRBV6-1 and J is TRBJ2-2; 7 bases line up with TRBD1. This CDR3 contains 14 residues. Trimming took 3 bases from V and 6 from J; bases not matched to a gene: 4. CDR1 and CDR2 from the germline V gene are MNHNS and SASEGT. The CDR3 sequence is CASSDTDRAGELFF. In DNA, the CDR3 is TGTGCCAGCAGTGACACAGACAGGGCCGGGGAGCTGTTTTTT.

V is TRBV12-3 or TRBV12-4 and J is TRBJ2-1; TRBD2 matches at 10 bases. With 6 bases clipped from V and 7 bases from J, the junction kept 9 bases outside the gene matches. The CDR3 consists of 15 residues. CDR3 in DNA: TGTGCCAGCAGGGGAGCTAGCGGGAGAACGAATGAGCAGTTCTTC. Translation gives CASRGASGRTNEQFF.

This chain connects TRBV12-3 or TRBV12-4 to TRBJ2-1; D possibly matches TRBD1 or TRBD2 (5 bases each). V was shortened by 0 bases and J by 2 bases, with 5 bases between the two germline ends. The CDR3 is made up of 14 amino acids. CDR3 sequence (DNA): TGTGCCAGCAGTTTAGCGGGGGCCTACAATGAGCAGTTCTTC. This translates into CASSLAGAYNEQFF.

This rearrangement joins TRBV7-9 to TRBJ2-2; D unresolved. This CDR3 comprises 15 residues. V lost 2 bases and J lost 0, with 7 bases in between. The germline CDR1 and CDR2 sequences are SEHNR and FQNEAQ (reference sequence). The CDR3 bases are TGTGCCAGCAGCTTACAGCTGCCGAACACCGGGGAGCTGTTTTTT. Translation gives CASSLQLPNTGELFF.

V and J are TRBV28 and TRBJ2-2; D is ambiguous. From germline, CDR1 is MDHEN and CDR2 SYDVKM. The CDR3 has 12 residues. V was clipped by 7 bases and J by 2 bases, with 5 bases between them. Written as DNA, the CDR3 is TGTGCCAGCACTACAAACACCGGGGAGCTGTTTTTT. This encodes CASTTNTGELFF.

This chain uses TRBV6-5 with TRBJ2-7, with 9 bases identical to TRBD1. With 4 bases clipped from V and 6 bases from J, the junction kept 1 base outside the gene matches. The CDR3 has 12 residues. The germline CDR1 and CDR2 sequences are MNHEY and SVGAGI. CDR3 loop: CASSLTGGEQYF. The CDR3 DNA reads TGTGCCAGCAGTTTGACAGGGGGCGAGCAGTACTTC.

There are a few counts of this clone. This chain joins TRBV30 and TRBJ2-1; 14 nucleotides line up with TRBD2. V was pared by 5 bases and J by 14 bases, with 5 bases of the junction left unmatched. Germline V lookup: CDR1 GTSNPN, CDR2 SVGIG (reference sequence). This CDR3 has 12 residues. CDR3 residues: CAWRTSGRREFF. The CDR3, as DNA: TGTGCCTGGCGGACTAGCGGGAGGAGGGAGTTCTTC. The full variable domain, in which reference TRBV30 and TRBJ2-1 provide the parts outside the CDR3, is SQTIHQWPATLVQPVGSPLSLECTVEGTSNPNLYWYRQAAGRGLQLLFYSVGIGQISSEVPQNLSASRPQDRQFILSSKKLLLSDSGFYLCAWRTSGRREFFGPGTRLTVL.

This clone was seen a handful of times. V is TRBV6-2 or TRBV6-3 and J is TRBJ1-5, with TRBD1 as a possible D gene (6 bases). The V end was cut by 0 bases, the J end by 0 bases, with 9 bases between. Germline V gene lookup returns CDR1 MNHEY and CDR2 SVGEGT. This CDR3 contains 16 residues. The CDR3: CASSYSRGYSNQPQHF. In nucleotides, the CDR3 is TGTGCCAGCAGTTACTCGAGGGGGTATAGCAATCAGCCCCAGCATTTT.

V is TRBV20-1 and J is TRBJ1-3; D ambiguous. The CDR3 totals 13 residues. CDR1 and CDR2 (germline): DFQATT, SNEGSKA (reference sequence). Trimming took off 3 bases at V and 0 bases at J, with 6 bases between the two ends. The CDR3 here is CSASAGSGNTIYF. The CDR3 DNA is TGCAGTGCTAGTGCGGGCTCTGGAAACACCATATATTTT.

The rearrangement links TRBV6-2 or TRBV6-3 to TRBJ2-7; D is perhaps TRBD2 (6 bases). The CDR3 totals 15 residues. V lost 3 bases, J lost 0 bases, and 12 bases lay in between. CDR1 is MNHEY, CDR2 SVGEGT, per germline. CDR3 DNA sequence: TGTGCCAGCAGTTATGCGGGGATCAGCTCCTACGAGCAGTACTTC. Its protein is CASSYAGISSYEQYF.

The chain couples TRBV4-2 to TRBJ2-7, with TRBD2 matching over 13 bases. Germline assignment: CDR1 LGHNA and CDR2 YNFKEQ. The CDR3 has 17 residues. With V trimmed by 5 bases and J by 0 bases, 7 bases remained unmatched. In DNA form, the CDR3 reads TGTGCCAGCAGCGGGGGACTAGCGGGAAAGAGCTCCTACGAGCAGTACTTC. Protein sequence: CASSGGLAGKSSYEQYF.